These 14 T cell receptor beta chains were all obtained from the same sample, sequenced in a study of blood T cell repertoires in COVID-19. Clones were read by immunoSEQ multiplex PCR, and TCRdb kept only the in-frame ones, dropping some. This sample yields around 300,000 clones, of which about nine tenths are seen a single time; less than 2.5% belongs to the top ten. The specimen was peripheral blood. These receptors were obtained from a man aged 45-65 years with acute or convalescent COVID-19.

The rearrangement joins TRBV3-1 (or the pseudogene TRBV3-2) to TRBJ2-1; D remains ambiguous. The length of the CDR3 is 12 residues. The V and J ends lost 2 bases and 7 bases respectively, with 6 bases between them. Per the germline V gene, CDR1 is LGHDT and CDR2 is YNNKEL (reference sequence). The CDR3 sequence: CASSQQNNEQFF. The CDR3 coding sequence is TGTGCCAGCAGCCAACAAAATAATGAGCAGTTCTTC.

The chain employs TRBV7-2 and TRBJ1-5, with D possibly being TRBD1 (6 bases). Germline CDR1 is SGHTA and CDR2 is FQGNSA. This CDR3 contains 14 residues. V dropped 4 bases and J dropped 5 bases, with 12 bases sitting between them. CDR3: CASSSGQPYQPQHF. The CDR3 nucleotides are TGTGCCAGCAGCTCCGGACAGCCCTATCAGCCCCAGCATTTT.

This chain joins TRBV19 and TRBJ1-1; D unclear. The CDR3 covers 13 residues. Germline V lookup: CDR1 LNHDA, CDR2 SQIVND (reference sequence). Trimming removed 4 bases at V and 6 bases at J, with 12 bases between. CDR3 DNA sequence: TGTGCCAGTAGTAGTTCCGCGTGGTCTGAAGCTTTCTTT. Its protein is CASSSSAWSEAFF. Full variable domain (remainder filled in from reference TRBV19 and TRBJ1-1): DGGITQSPKYLFRKEGQNVTLSCEQNLNHDAMYWYRQDPGQGLRLIYYSQIVNDFQKGDIAEGYSVSREKKESFPLTVTSAQKNPTAFYLCASSSSAWSEAFFGQGTRLTVV.

The rearrangement uses TRBV2 and TRBJ1-6; D is possibly TRBD1 (6 bases). Trimming shortened V by 10 bases and J by 7 bases, and 17 bases separated the two germline ends. The CDR3 runs 14 residues. Germline V gene lookup returns CDR1 SNHLY and CDR2 FYNNEI. The CDR3 reads CAMKMTGENSPLHF. CDR3 DNA sequence: TGTGCCATGAAGATGACAGGAGAGAATTCACCCCTCCACTTT.

The chain uses TRBV6-6 and TRBJ1-1; 8 nucleotides agree with TRBD1. CDR1 MNHNY and CDR2 SVGAGI come from the germline V gene (reference sequence). With V trimmed by 7 bases and J by 6 bases, 10 bases remained unmatched. The CDR3 length is 14 residues. Here the CDR3 DNA reads TGTGCCAGCACCACGACAGGGGTTTTTGCTGAAGCTTTCTTT. Protein sequence: CASTTTGVFAEAFF.

The V gene is TRBV10-3, the J gene TRBJ1-4, with D maybe TRBD1 (6 bases). V shed 6 bases and J shed 6 bases, with 11 bases lying between them. The CDR3 has 13 residues. The germline V gene encodes CDR1 ENHRY and CDR2 SYGVKD. The CDR3 nucleotides read TGTGCCATCAGCAAGGACAGATATGAAAAACTGTTTTTT. Protein product: CAISKDRYEKLFF.

This sequence joins TRBV10-3 and TRBJ1-2, with 7 positions matching TRBD1. Trimming at V came to 7 bases and at J to 4 bases, leaving 6 bases not matched to a gene. The germline V gene encodes CDR1 ENHRY and CDR2 SYGVKD. This CDR3 has 13 residues. In DNA, the CDR3 is TGTGCCATCACCCGGACAGGAGCCTATGGCTACACCTTC. It specifies CAITRTGAYGYTF.

This chain uses TRBV5-6 with TRBJ1-4; 7 nucleotides agree with TRBD1. V was clipped by 4 bases and J by 7 bases; unmatched bases: 13. Germline V gene lookup returns CDR1 SGHDT and CDR2 YYEEEE. The CDR3 extends over 16 amino acids. The CDR3, as DNA: TGTGCCAGCAGCCCCATTGACAGGGAAGGGGGTGAAAAACTGTTTTTT. Residues: CASSPIDREGGEKLFF.

The chain recombines TRBV6-5 with TRBJ2-5, with 8 bases that match TRBD1. J gave up 5 bases and V 2 bases, and 4 bases lay outside the gene matches. This CDR3 comprises 14 residues. CDR1 and CDR2 from the germline V gene are MNHEY and SVGAGI. CDR3 loop: CASSYGQGRETQYF. CDR3 nucleotides: TGTGCCAGCAGTTACGGACAGGGCCGGGAGACCCAGTACTTC.

This clone was seen only a few times. This chain connects TRBV30 to TRBJ1-2; D remains ambiguous. Germline V lookup: CDR1 GTSNPN, CDR2 SVGIG (reference sequence). The CDR3 length is 11 residues. V was clipped by 0 bases and J by 11 bases, with 10 bases between them. CDR3: CAWSVSVSYTF. CDR3 nucleotide sequence: TGTGCCTGGAGTGTATCAGTATCTTACACCTTC.

This clone was seen just once. The genes are TRBV7-8 and TRBJ1-5, with TRBD1 as a possible D gene (5 bases). The germline V and J ends were trimmed by 4 bases and 3 bases, with 16 bases remaining between them. The CDR3 length is 16 residues. Germline loops: CDR1 SGHVS, CDR2 FQNEAQ. For the CDR3, the DNA is TGTGCCAGCAGCTCCGGACCCGGGGGTCACAATCAGCCCCAGCATTTT. Protein product: CASSSGPGGHNQPQHF.

V usage is TRBV19 and J usage is TRBJ2-7; a weak D match, TRBD1 (5 bases). The CDR3 sequence is 16 residues long. CDR1 LNHDA and CDR2 SQIVND come from the germline V gene (reference sequence). V was clipped by 3 bases and J by 6 bases, with 21 bases between them. CDR3 amino acids: CASSMIFGHTYAEQYF. Written as DNA, the CDR3 is TGTGCCAGTAGTATGATTTTCGGACACACCTATGCCGAGCAGTACTTC.

This clone was found once. This chain connects TRBV7-2 to TRBJ1-2, with 10 bases matching TRBD1. Germline V gives CDR1 SGHTA, CDR2 FQGNSA. The CDR3 sequence is 18 residues long. Trimming took 2 bases from V and 1 from J; bases not matched to a gene: 10. The chain's CDR3 is CASSLLLGQGGGNYGYTF. The CDR3 DNA reads TGTGCCAGCAGCTTACTCCTAGGACAGGGGGGCGGTAACTATGGCTACACCTTC.

Points on this clone: At the DNA level, this CDR3 is encoded by other sequences in the same sample as well. The rearrangement uses TRBV7-3 and TRBJ1-1; TRBD1 matches 10 bases. The V gene end was trimmed by 5 bases and the J gene end by 8 bases; junction bases not matched to a gene: 5. CDR1 SGHTA and CDR2 FQGTGA come from the germline V gene. The CDR3 consists of 13 residues. CDR3: CASSPGTGAEAFF. The DNA of the CDR3 is TGTGCCAGCAGCCCAGGGACAGGGGCGGAAGCTTTCTTT.